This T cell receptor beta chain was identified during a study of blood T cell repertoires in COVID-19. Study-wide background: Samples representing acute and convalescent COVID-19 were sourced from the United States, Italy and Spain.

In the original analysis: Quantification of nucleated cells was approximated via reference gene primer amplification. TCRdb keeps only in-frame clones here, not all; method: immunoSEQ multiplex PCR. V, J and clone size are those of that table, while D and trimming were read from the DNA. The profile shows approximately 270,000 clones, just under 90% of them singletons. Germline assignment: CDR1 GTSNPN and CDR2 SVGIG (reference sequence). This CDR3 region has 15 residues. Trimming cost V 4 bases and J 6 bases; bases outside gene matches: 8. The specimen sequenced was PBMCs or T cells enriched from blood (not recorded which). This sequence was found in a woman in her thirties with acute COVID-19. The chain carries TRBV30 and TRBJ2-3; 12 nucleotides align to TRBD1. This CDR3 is CAWTGTGGPGDTQYF. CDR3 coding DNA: TGTGCCTGGACCGGGACAGGGGGCCCTGGGGATACGCAGTATTTT.